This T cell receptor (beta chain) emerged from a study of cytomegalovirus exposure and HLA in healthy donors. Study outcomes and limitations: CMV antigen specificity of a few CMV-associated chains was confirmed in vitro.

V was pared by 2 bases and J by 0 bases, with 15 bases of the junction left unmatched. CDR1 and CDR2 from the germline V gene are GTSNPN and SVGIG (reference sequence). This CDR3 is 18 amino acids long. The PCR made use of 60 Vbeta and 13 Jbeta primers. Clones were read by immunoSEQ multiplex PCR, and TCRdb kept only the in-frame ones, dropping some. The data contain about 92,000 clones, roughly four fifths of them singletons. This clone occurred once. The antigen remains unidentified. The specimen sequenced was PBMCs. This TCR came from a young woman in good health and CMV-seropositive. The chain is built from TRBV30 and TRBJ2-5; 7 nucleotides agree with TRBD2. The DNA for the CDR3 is TGTGCCTGGAGTACCGGGCAGGGATTCGGACTAGACCAAGAGACCCAGTACTTC. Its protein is CAWSTGQGFGLDQETQYF.